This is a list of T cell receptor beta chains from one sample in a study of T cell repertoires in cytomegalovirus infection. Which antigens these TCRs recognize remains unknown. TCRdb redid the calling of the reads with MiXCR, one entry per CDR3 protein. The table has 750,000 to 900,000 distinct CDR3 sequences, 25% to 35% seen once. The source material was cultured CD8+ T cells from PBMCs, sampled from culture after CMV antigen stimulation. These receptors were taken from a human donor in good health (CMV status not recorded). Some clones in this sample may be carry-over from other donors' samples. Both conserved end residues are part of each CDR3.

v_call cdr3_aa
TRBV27 CASRGWIENTEAFF
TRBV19 CASSIPRKNTEAFF
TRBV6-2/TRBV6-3 CASRNPREGPNQPQHF
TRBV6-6 CASRMGQGVHYGYTF
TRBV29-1 CSAHWVDTQYF
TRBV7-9 CASSLAGNGELFF
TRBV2 CAIPTGGTDYGYTF
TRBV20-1 CSARDGTYLGNQPQHF
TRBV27 CASSRLPDEQFF
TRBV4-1 CASSPTGANYNEQFF
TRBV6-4 CASSDGLDYNSPLHF
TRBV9 CASSVAGGQGETQYF
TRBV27 CASSPFWGGSYEQYF
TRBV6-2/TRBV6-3 CASSYSWSGTEAFF
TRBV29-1 CSAEGSQTSTDTQYF
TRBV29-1 CSASWTRGNTEAFF
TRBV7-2 CASSLSLGGELFF
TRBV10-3 CAIGRQPQHF
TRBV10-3 CAISPPGLAGETQYF
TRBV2 CASSEILWIKVSGNTIYF
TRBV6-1 CASSVWDRGSNSPLHF
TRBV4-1 CASRAGGGEQYF
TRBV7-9 CASSHQPLYGYTF
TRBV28 CASEPMTGGVNGYTF
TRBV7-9 CASTEPGNTIYF
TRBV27 CASSLTAGSNQPQHF
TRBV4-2 CASSRGQVRDSPLHF
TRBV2 CATLRQGPQNGYTF
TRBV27 CASGDPGSSTDTQYF
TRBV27 CASSTPLRGGYTF
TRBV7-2 CASSLIPTEAFF
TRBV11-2 CASSRRGAPEKLFF
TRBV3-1 CASSLVSGSGNTIYF
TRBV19 CASTLKQGKDGYTF
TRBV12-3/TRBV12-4 CASRETGAYNEQFF
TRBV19 CASSFQGGLGQPQHF
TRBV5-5 CASSLGSRGIDEQYF
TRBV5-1 CASTAGQDGGTEAFF
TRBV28 CASSPVTKNIQYF
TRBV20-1 CSARENAGEQYF
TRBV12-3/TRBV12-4 CASRPKRGPSSYNEQFF
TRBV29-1 CSVATGAGVRGISGANVLTF
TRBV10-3 CAISERDVGALGNQPQHF
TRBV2 CASSEGEASNQPQHF
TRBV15 CATSRDYDGGNQPQHF
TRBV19 CASSIGRGGSTEAFF
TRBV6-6 CASSFRKSGVQETQYF
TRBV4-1 CASSQAVQGWGTEAFF
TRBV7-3 CASSVIFGTADEQFF
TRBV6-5 CASSYSEIAEAFF
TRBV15 CATSRDNRGLETQYF
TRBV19 CASSRGDTPNTGELFF
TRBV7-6 CASRTHPDEQYF
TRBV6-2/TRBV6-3 CASSHPGRSSYEQYF